Included here is one TCR beta chain sequence, with context. Its cognate antigen is unknown. The record originates from a study of cytomegalovirus exposure and HLA in healthy donors. Study summary: Assignment to the Caucasian-associated ancestry cluster applied to around four fifths of the approximately 400 genotyped donors. The study, taken as a whole, reports: Using the classifier, cytomegalovirus status was reportedly diagnosed with high specificity and sensitivity. In a later analysis, TCR association rates varied by HLA locus: DRB1 most, HLA-C fewest.

PCR involved 60 Vbeta and 13 Jbeta primers. The assay was immunoSEQ multiplex PCR, and TCRdb's table has in-frame clones only and misses some. The sample holds about 210,000 clones. The CDR3 is made up of 16 amino acids. The germline V gene encodes CDR1 SGHTS and CDR2 YDEGEE. The trim removed 4 bases at V and 6 bases at J, leaving 13 bases unmatched. The specimen was PBMCs. The rearrangement joins TRBV5-8 to TRBJ2-1, with TRBD1 matching over 7 bases. The TCR comes from a woman aged 25 to 39 in good health and CMV-seropositive. CDR3 sequence: CASSQPRTGPGNEQFF. The CDR3 nucleotides read TGTGCCAGCAGCCAGCCCCGGACAGGACCGGGCAATGAGCAGTTCTTC.